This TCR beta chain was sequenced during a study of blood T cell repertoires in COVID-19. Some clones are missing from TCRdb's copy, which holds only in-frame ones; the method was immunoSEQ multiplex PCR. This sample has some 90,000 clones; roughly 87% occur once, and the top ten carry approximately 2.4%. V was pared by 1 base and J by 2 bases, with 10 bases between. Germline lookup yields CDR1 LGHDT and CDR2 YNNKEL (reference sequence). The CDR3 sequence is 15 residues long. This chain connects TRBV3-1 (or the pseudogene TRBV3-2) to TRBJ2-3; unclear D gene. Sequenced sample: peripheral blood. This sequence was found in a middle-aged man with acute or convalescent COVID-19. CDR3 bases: TGTGCCAGCAGCCAAGGGCGGCAGAACACAGATACGCAGTATTTT. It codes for CASSQGRQNTDTQYF.